Presented here are 24 T cell receptor beta chains from one specimen sequenced in a study of shared clonotypes between healthy human individuals (dated by TCRdb to the early 2020s). The method was the immunoSEQ multiplex PCR assay. This is the immuneACCESS table as TCRdb keeps it, with only in-frame sequences that have V and J called. A part of the clones is gone; compared with another copy, unresolved V genes explain less than half, and the rest is unexplained. The sample yields about 320,000 clones; roughly 87% were counted once. About 17% of the sample lies in the top ten. The sequencing sample was made of memory CD8+ T cells sorted from blood. The intended sense of this specimen's cell subset or site label: CD45RO+ cells pooled with CCR7-negative TemRA cells. The receptor source for this set is a man in his late teens or twenties in good health.

The V call is TRBV7-6, the J call TRBJ2-2, with TRBD1 as a possible D gene (5 bases). This CDR3 is 17 amino acids long. Deletions cut 5 bases from V and 3 bases from J, with 19 bases between. Germline CDR1 is SGHVS and CDR2 is FNYEAQ. CDR3 amino acids: CASSPLRALPYTGELFF. CDR3 sequence (DNA): TGTGCCAGCAGCCCCCTCAGGGCTCTGCCTTACACCGGGGAGCTGTTTTTT.

The chain links TRBV29-1 to TRBJ2-3; a possible D gene is TRBD1 (5 bases). The length of the CDR3 is 13 residues. Trimming shortened V by 1 base and J by 1 base, and 6 bases separated the two germline ends. Germline V CDR1 and CDR2: SQVTM, ANQGSEA. This CDR3 is CSVEGGRTDTQYF. The DNA of the CDR3 is TGCAGCGTTGAAGGGGGCCGCACAGATACGCAGTATTTT.

The rearrangement links TRBV7-9 to TRBJ2-5; D is unclear. The CDR3 consists of 13 residues. The ends were cut back, 1 base at V and 5 bases at J, with 8 bases in the middle. Germline CDR1 is SEHNR and CDR2 is FQNEAQ (reference sequence). CDR3 in DNA: TGTGCCAGCAGCTTAGATGAAGGGGAGACCCAGTACTTC. This codes for CASSLDEGETQYF.

The gene calls are TRBV12-5 and TRBJ1-1; 8 bases align to TRBD1. Trimming took 8 bases from V and 6 from J; bases not matched to a gene: 5. Germline values: CDR1 LGHNT, CDR2 FRNRAP. The CDR3 loop spans 12 amino acids. The chain's CDR3 is CASLQGASEAFF. For the CDR3, the DNA is TGTGCTAGTCTCCAGGGGGCGTCTGAAGCTTTCTTT.

The chain employs TRBV4-1 and TRBJ2-2; possible D gene TRBD1, 6 bases. This CDR3 comprises 15 residues. The germline V gene encodes CDR1 MGHRA and CDR2 YSYEKL. Trimming removed 4 bases from V and 6 bases from J, with 15 bases in between. The CDR3 bases are TGCGCCAGCAGCCGTCAAGATTCAGGGGCCGGGGAGCTGTTTTTT. Translating it yields CASSRQDSGAGELFF.

The rearrangement links TRBV30 to TRBJ2-7, with 7 bases lining up with TRBD1. Per germline, CDR1 GTSNPN and CDR2 SVGIG (reference sequence). V lost 2 bases, J lost 1 base, and 2 bases stayed unmatched. This CDR3 has 13 amino acids. CDR3 in amino acids: CAWSWGQSYEQYF. The CDR3 nucleotides read TGTGCCTGGAGTTGGGGACAGTCCTACGAGCAGTACTTC.

The chain links TRBV9 to TRBJ2-7, with TRBD1 matching 8 bases. With 3 bases clipped from V and 0 bases from J, the junction kept 8 bases outside the gene matches. The length of the CDR3 is 16 residues. Germline loops: CDR1 SGDLS, CDR2 YYNGEE. The CDR3 spells CASSAGGSDYSYEQYF. For the CDR3, the DNA is TGTGCCAGCAGCGCAGGGGGCAGTGACTACTCCTACGAGCAGTACTTC. The whole variable domain, filled in from reference TRBV9 and TRBJ2-7, reads DSGVTQTPKHLITATGQRVTLRCSPRSGDLSVYWYQQSLDQGLQFLIQYYNGEERAKGNILERFSAQQFPDLHSELNLSSLELGDSALYFCASSAGGSDYSYEQYFGPGTRLTVT.

The rearrangement uses TRBV7-9 and TRBJ2-3, with D maybe TRBD2 (6 bases). V lost 5 bases and J 1 base, leaving 16 bases between the germline ends. The germline CDR1 and CDR2 sequences are SEHNR and FQNEAQ (reference sequence). This CDR3 spans 16 amino acids. CDR3 amino acids: CASSPRSGEGTDTQYF. For the CDR3, the DNA is TGTGCCAGCAGCCCAAGGTCGGGGGAGGGCACAGATACGCAGTATTTT.

The chain couples TRBV7-8 to TRBJ1-2; a weak D match, TRBD1 (5 bases). Germline CDR1 and CDR2: SGHVS and FQNEAQ. The V end was cut by 2 bases, the J end by 6 bases, with 16 bases between. The CDR3 is 15 amino acids. CDR3 loop: CASSLTSWGVDGYTF. The DNA of the CDR3 is TGTGCCAGCAGCTTAACCAGCTGGGGGGTAGATGGCTACACCTTC.

The chain combines TRBV29-1 with TRBJ2-1; D uncertain. This CDR3 is built from 10 residues. Trimming took 8 bases from V and 6 from J, leaving 8 bases between them. CDR1 SQVTM and CDR2 ANQGSEA come from the germline V gene. Here the CDR3 DNA reads TGCAGCTGTATGATCAATGAGCAGTTCTTC. Its translation is CSCMINEQFF.

The V call is TRBV30, the J call TRBJ2-1, with no clear D. This CDR3 has 10 residues. The germline V gene has CDR1 GTSNPN and CDR2 SVGIG (reference sequence). V was trimmed by 2 bases and J by 7 bases, leaving 3 bases between them. The CDR3 nucleotides are TGTGCCTGGAGTACTAATGAGCAGTTCTTC. The encoded protein is CAWSTNEQFF. The full variable domain, completed using reference TRBV30 and TRBJ2-1, is SQTIHQWPATLVQPVGSPLSLECTVEGTSNPNLYWYRQAAGRGLQLLFYSVGIGQISSEVPQNLSASRPQDRQFILSSKKLLLSDSGFYLCAWSTNEQFFGPGTRLTVL.

J is TRBJ1-1 and V is TRBV6-5, with D tentatively TRBD1 (5 bases). V lost 5 bases to trimming and J lost 0 bases, with 13 bases between them. Germline-derived CDR1 and CDR2 are MNHEY and SVGAGI. The CDR3 is 15 amino acids. The CDR3 spells CASSVSGIMNTEAFF. The CDR3 nucleotides read TGTGCCAGCAGTGTGTCAGGGATTATGAACACTGAAGCTTTCTTT.

V gene TRBV5-1 combines with J gene TRBJ2-7; D may correspond to TRBD1 or TRBD2 (5 bases each). The CDR3 runs to 15 residues. Germline lookup yields CDR1 SGHRS and CDR2 YFSETQ. Trimming left V 3 bases short and J 3 bases short, with 16 bases between. CDR3 region: CASSSTTRGNYEQYF. The CDR3 coding sequence is TGCGCCAGCAGCTCGACTACGAGGGGAAACTACGAGCAGTACTTC.

The chain couples TRBV19 to TRBJ2-7; TRBD1 or TRBD2 may be the D gene (5 bases each). V dropped 3 bases and J dropped 2 bases, with 11 bases sitting between them. This CDR3 comprises 14 residues. The V gene's germline CDR1 is LNHDA and CDR2 SQIVND (reference sequence). CDR3 DNA sequence: TGTGCCAGTAGTATTGGGACGGGGCCCTACGAGCAGTACTTC. It specifies CASSIGTGPYEQYF.

The chain uses TRBV9 and TRBJ2-3; TRBD2 aligns across 7 bases. J lost 5 bases, V lost 0 bases, and 6 bases had no gene match. This CDR3 region has 15 residues. Germline lookup yields CDR1 SGDLS and CDR2 YYNGEE. As DNA, the CDR3 is TGTGCCAGCAGCGTAGATGGTGGCGGGGGAGATACGCAGTATTTT. It translates to CASSVDGGGGDTQYF.

This clone was detected only once. This chain joins TRBV2 and TRBJ2-1; 9 bases are a match to TRBD2. Trimming took 2 bases from V and 7 from J; bases not matched to a gene: 15. Germline V gives CDR1 SNHLY, CDR2 FYNNEI. This CDR3 region has 18 residues. DNA for the CDR3: TGTGCCAGCAGTGAATCCCTCTTAGCGGGAGAGGGATGGAATGAGCAGTTCTTC. The encoded protein is CASSESLLAGEGWNEQFF.

The chain combines TRBV2 with TRBJ1-3; D unresolved. The V gene lost 5 bases and the J gene lost 7 bases, with 12 bases spanning the gap. The germline gives CDR1 SNHLY, CDR2 FYNNEI. CDR3 length: 13 residues. CDR3 nucleotides: TGTGCCAGCAGTCCACCCATAGGGAACACCATATATTTT. This encodes CASSPPIGNTIYF.

V and J are TRBV9 and TRBJ2-7; 7 bases are shared with TRBD1. The CDR3 loop spans 15 amino acids. J was trimmed by 0 bases and V by 3 bases; bases with no gene match: 6. Germline CDR1 reads SGDLS; CDR2 reads YYNGEE. The chain's CDR3 is CASSATGVSSYEQYF. The CDR3 coding sequence is TGTGCCAGCAGCGCTACAGGGGTCTCCTCCTACGAGCAGTACTTC.

This clone was found once. This chain uses TRBV5-1 with TRBJ2-2; no firm D call. V was clipped by 2 bases and J by 0 bases, with 8 bases between them. Germline CDR1 SGHRS, CDR2 YFSETQ. The CDR3 extends over 15 amino acids. The CDR3 DNA sequence: TGCGCCAGCAGCTTCGCAAGGGCGAACACCGGGGAGCTGTTTTTT. Translation gives CASSFARANTGELFF.

This clone was recorded once. This chain uses TRBV29-1 with TRBJ2-5, with D possibly being TRBD1 (5 bases). TRBJ2-7 explains the end of the DNA better; the J call may be wrong. The germline V gene encodes CDR1 SQVTM and CDR2 ANQGSEA. The CDR3 contains 12 residues. DNA of the CDR3: TGCAGCGTTGCAGGGATGTTCAACGAGCAGTACTTC. Its protein product is CSVAGMFNEQYF.

The chain employs TRBV5-1 and TRBJ2-7, with 7 nucleotides matching TRBD1. The CDR3 length is 15 residues. Germline V lookup: CDR1 SGHRS, CDR2 YFSETQ. After removal of 3 bases from V and 0 bases from J, the junction contained 6 bases not matched to a gene. The CDR3 DNA sequence: TGCGCCAGCAGCTACGAAGGGGGCCTCTCCTACGAGCAGTACTTC. It translates to CASSYEGGLSYEQYF.

This chain joins TRBV5-4 and TRBJ2-7; a possible D gene is TRBD1 (6 bases). The CDR3 contains 12 residues. The germline CDR1 and CDR2 sequences are SGHNT and YYREEE (reference sequence). V lost 4 bases to trimming and J lost 4 bases, with 9 bases between them. The CDR3 nucleotides are TGTGCCAGCAGCCAGGGACAATACGAGCAGTACTTC. Protein sequence: CASSQGQYEQYF. Combining the CDR3 with reference TRBV5-4 and TRBJ2-7 gives the whole variable domain ETGVTQSPTHLIKTRGQQVTLRCSSQSGHNTVSWYQQALGQGPQFIFQYYREEENGRGNFPPRFSGLQFPNYSSELNVNALELDDSALYLCASSQGQYEQYFGPGTRLTVT.

This sequence joins TRBV7-6 and TRBJ2-7; D might be TRBD1 or TRBD2, each matching 5 bases. From germline, CDR1 is SGHVS and CDR2 FNYEAQ. The germline V and J ends were trimmed by 2 bases and 0 bases, with 11 bases remaining between them. The CDR3 length is 15 residues. CDR3 sequence: CASSLSGTPSYEQYF. CDR3 sequence (DNA): TGTGCCAGCAGCTTATCCGGGACCCCCTCCTACGAGCAGTACTTC.

As regards this clone: At one end, the junction sequence differs from germline, possibly due to a read error. This sequence joins TRBV11-2 and TRBJ2-7; the D gene is possibly TRBD1 (6 bases). Looked up from germline, CDR1 is SGHAT and CDR2 is FQNNGV. This CDR3 comprises 12 residues. CDR3 in amino acids: CASSKQGSLWNF. As DNA, the CDR3 is TGTGCCAGCAGCAAACAGGGATCCCTCTGGAACTTC.